This is a list of T cell receptor beta chains from one sample in a study of blood T cell repertoires in COVID-19. Only in-frame clones appear in the TCRdb table, and some are missing; sequencing was by immunoSEQ multiplex PCR. Here the sample spans approximately 190,000 clones, 70% to 90% being singletons. The sequenced sample was peripheral blood. These receptors all come from a man between 60 and 75 years old with active or convalescent COVID-19. CDR3s include the opening cysteine and the closing phenylalanine or tryptophan. Fields, in order: J gene, V gene, D gene, clone size, CDR3 protein, CDR3 DNA. A D gene is named only where the DNA matches it firmly. The size field is filled for only some rows; it gives once, few, many or a size class.

J: TRBJ2-7; V: TRBV12-3/TRBV12-4; D: TRBD1; size: -; CDR3: CASSLVQGYEQYF; DNA: TGTGCCAGCAGTTTAGTACAGGGGTACGAGCAGTACTTC
J: TRBJ1-6; V: TRBV5-1; D: -; size: -; CDR3: CASSLSGISYNSPLHF; DNA: TGCGCCAGCAGCCTGTCCGGGATCTCCTATAATTCACCCCTCCACTTT
J: TRBJ2-5; V: TRBV6-5; D: TRBD2; size: -; CDR3: CASSRTSGTETQYF; DNA: TGTGCCAGCAGCAGGACTAGCGGGACAGAGACCCAGTACTTC
J: TRBJ1-1; V: TRBV18; D: -; size: -; CDR3: CASSPSAGNTEAFF; DNA: TGTGCCAGCTCACCATCGGCAGGGAACACTGAAGCTTTCTTT
J: TRBJ2-2; V: TRBV3-1/TRBV3-2; D: -; size: -; CDR3: CASSQVAPGELFF; DNA: TGTGCCAGCAGCCAAGTAGCGCCCGGGGAGCTGTTTTTT
J: TRBJ1-4; V: TRBV30; D: -; size: -; CDR3: CAWSEGFGGAFDEKLFF; DNA: TGTGCCTGGAGTGAGGGGTTTGGGGGGGCATTTGACGAAAAACTGTTTTTT
J: TRBJ1-2; V: TRBV6-5; D: -; size: -; CDR3: CASSRQIANYGYTF; DNA: TGTGCCAGCAGCCGACAGATAGCTAACTATGGCTACACCTTC
J: TRBJ2-1; V: TRBV5-1; D: TRBD1; size: -; CDR3: CASSVTGGYEQFF; DNA: TGCGCCAGCAGCGTTACAGGGGGCTATGAGCAGTTCTTC
J: TRBJ2-2; V: TRBV6-6; D: TRBD1; size: once; CDR3: CASSLLGQGKDRNTGELFF; DNA: TGTGCCAGCAGTCTACTCGGACAGGGAAAGGATCGGAACACCGGGGAGCTGTTTTTT
J: TRBJ2-5; V: TRBV9; D: TRBD1; size: -; CDR3: CASSAHPTGASETQYF; DNA: TGTGCCAGCAGCGCCCATCCGACAGGGGCGTCGGAGACCCAGTACTTC
J: TRBJ2-2; V: TRBV2; D: -; size: -; CDR3: CASSEAKRGELFF; DNA: TGTGCCAGCAGTGAAGCGAAGCGAGGGGAGCTGTTTTTT
J: TRBJ2-3; V: TRBV19; D: TRBD2; size: few; CDR3: CASSTLAGAPDTQYF; DNA: TGTGCCAGTAGCACACTAGCGGGGGCGCCAGATACGCAGTATTTT
J: TRBJ2-3; V: TRBV5-1; D: TRBD2; size: -; CDR3: CASSTGRGFTSGGETDTQYF; DNA: TGCGCCAGCAGCACCGGACGAGGGTTTACTAGCGGGGGGGAAACAGATACGCAGTATTTT
J: TRBJ1-1; V: TRBV12-5; D: -; size: -; CDR3: CASGLVLGRGNTEAFF; DNA: TGTGCTAGTGGTTTGGTACTGGGCCGGGGGAACACTGAAGCTTTCTTT
J: TRBJ1-5; V: TRBV6-1; D: -; size: once; CDR3: CASSEAGGHPVIYSNQPQHF; DNA: TGTGCCAGCAGTGAAGCGGGAGGACATCCAGTCATATATAGCAATCAGCCCCAGCATTTT
J: TRBJ1-6; V: TRBV6-5; D: TRBD1; size: -; CDR3: CASSRTGGSSPLHF; DNA: TGTGCCAGCAGCCGGACAGGGGGTTCGTCACCCCTCCACTTT
J: TRBJ2-2; V: TRBV5-1; D: TRBD1; size: -; CDR3: CASSSGQGDAGELFF; DNA: TGCGCCAGCAGCTCCGGACAGGGGGATGCCGGGGAGCTGTTTTTT
J: TRBJ1-5; V: TRBV19; D: -; size: -; CDR3: CASNTEKAERNQPQHF; DNA: TGTGCCAGTAATACGGAGAAGGCCGAACGCAATCAGCCCCAGCATTTT
J: TRBJ1-5; V: TRBV19; D: TRBD1; size: -; CDR3: CASSIRTGGRNQPQHF; DNA: TGTGCCAGTAGTATAAGGACAGGGGGCCGAAATCAGCCCCAGCATTTT
J: TRBJ2-7; V: TRBV4-2; D: -; size: -; CDR3: CASSQVVGQDYEQYF; DNA: TGTGCCAGCAGCCAAGTGGTGGGGCAAGACTACGAGCAGTACTTC
J: TRBJ1-2; V: TRBV12-3/TRBV12-4; D: -; size: -; CDR3: CASSLRQNYGYTF; DNA: TGTGCCAGCAGTTTGCGACAGAACTATGGCTACACCTTC
J: TRBJ2-1; V: TRBV7-2; D: -; size: -; CDR3: CASSLGGAAPYNEQFF; DNA: TGTGCCAGCAGCTTAGGGGGCGCGGCCCCCTACAATGAGCAGTTCTTC
J: TRBJ2-7; V: TRBV9; D: TRBD1; size: -; CDR3: CASSVRGQADYEQYF; DNA: TGTGCCAGCAGCGTGCGTGGACAGGCTGACTACGAGCAGTACTTC
J: TRBJ1-1; V: TRBV12-5; D: -; size: -; CDR3: CASGLLRDGVYGTEAFF; DNA: TGTGCTAGTGGTTTGCTTAGAGACGGGGTGTATGGGACTGAAGCTTTCTTT
J: TRBJ1-5; V: TRBV11-2; D: -; size: -; CDR3: CASSRFGGDSNQPQHF; DNA: TGTGCCAGCAGCCGTTTCGGGGGGGATAGCAATCAGCCCCAGCATTTT
J: TRBJ2-2; V: TRBV3-1/TRBV3-2; D: TRBD2; size: -; CDR3: CASSRLAGGPGELFF; DNA: TGTGCCAGCAGCCGGCTAGCGGGGGGGCCCGGGGAGCTGTTTTTT
J: TRBJ2-3; V: TRBV10-2; D: -; size: -; CDR3: CASSARLPDTQYF; DNA: TGCGCCAGCAGTGCCAGACTCCCAGATACGCAGTATTTT
J: TRBJ1-4; V: TRBV19; D: -; size: -; CDR3: CASSIFISTNEKLFF; DNA: TGTGCCAGTAGTATATTTATATCTACTAATGAAAAACTGTTTTTT
J: TRBJ2-1; V: TRBV7-3; D: TRBD2; size: -; CDR3: CASSSRGGSYNEQFF; DNA: TGTGCCAGCAGCTCCCGGGGGGGCTCCTACAATGAGCAGTTCTTC
J: TRBJ1-1; V: TRBV27; D: -; size: -; CDR3: CASSLWGGVTEAFF; DNA: TGTGCCAGCAGTTTATGGGGGGGAGTCACTGAAGCTTTCTTT
J: TRBJ1-2; V: TRBV9; D: -; size: -; CDR3: CASSVGPLRGYTF; DNA: TGTGCCAGCAGCGTAGGTCCACTCCGTGGCTACACCTTC
J: TRBJ1-5; V: TRBV7-9; D: TRBD1; size: -; CDR3: CASSYRDRQPQHF; DNA: TGTGCCAGCAGCTATCGGGACAGGCAGCCCCAGCATTTT
J: TRBJ1-3; V: TRBV5-1; D: TRBD1; size: -; CDR3: CASSRTGEGGNTIYF; DNA: TGCGCCAGCAGCCGGACAGGGGAAGGTGGTAACACCATATATTTT
J: TRBJ2-3; V: TRBV6-1; D: TRBD1; size: -; CDR3: CASSTGQGTDTQYF; DNA: TGTGCCAGCAGTACCGGACAGGGTACAGATACGCAGTATTTT
J: TRBJ1-3; V: TRBV5-1; D: -; size: -; CDR3: CASSVTASSGNTIYF; DNA: TGCGCCAGCAGCGTGACAGCTAGCTCTGGAAACACCATATATTTT
J: TRBJ2-3; V: TRBV9; D: TRBD2; size: once; CDR3: CASSLLRAGGVTDTQYF; DNA: TGTGCCAGCAGCCTTCTGCGGGCGGGGGGTGTCACAGATACGCAGTATTTT
J: TRBJ2-7; V: TRBV21-1; D: -; size: -; CDR3: CASSKEGEGPYEQYF; DNA: TGTGCCAGCAGCAAAGAAGGGGAAGGGCCCTACGAGCAGTACTTC
J: TRBJ2-7; V: TRBV15; D: -; size: -; CDR3: CATSREQSEQYF; DNA: TGTGCCACCAGCAGAGAGCAGTCCGAGCAGTACTTC
J: TRBJ1-2; V: TRBV5-1; D: -; size: few; CDR3: CASSLVGDGYTF; DNA: TGCGCCAGCAGCTTGGTCGGGGATGGCTACACCTTC
J: TRBJ2-5; V: TRBV7-8; D: -; size: -; CDR3: CASSLVVGTGYETQYF; DNA: TGTGCCAGCAGCTTAGTTGTTGGGACTGGGTACGAGACCCAGTACTTC
J: TRBJ1-6; V: TRBV11-2; D: TRBD1; size: -; CDR3: CASSLETGGNSPLHF; DNA: TGTGCCAGCAGCTTAGAAACAGGGGGCAATTCACCCCTCCACTTT
J: TRBJ2-2; V: TRBV2; D: -; size: -; CDR3: CASTRDFTNTGELFF; DNA: TGTGCCAGCACCAGGGACTTTACGAACACCGGGGAGCTGTTTTTT
J: TRBJ2-2; V: TRBV5-6; D: TRBD2; size: -; CDR3: CASSPGLAVSTGELFF; DNA: TGTGCCAGCAGCCCGGGACTAGCGGTTTCCACCGGGGAGCTGTTTTTT
J: TRBJ1-2; V: TRBV19; D: TRBD1; size: -; CDR3: CASRRQGQNYGYTF; DNA: TGTGCCAGTCGAAGACAGGGACAAAACTATGGCTACACCTTC
J: TRBJ2-5; V: TRBV4-2; D: -; size: -; CDR3: CASSQDKGGRETQYF; DNA: TGTGCCAGCAGCCAAGATAAGGGGGGGCGAGAGACCCAGTACTTC
J: TRBJ1-2; V: TRBV1; D: -; size: -; CDR3: CTSNRTPCGYTF; DNA: TGCACCAGCAACAGGACCCCTTGTGGCTACACCTTC
J: TRBJ2-5; V: TRBV19; D: TRBD2; size: -; CDR3: CASSWGGQETQYF; DNA: TGTGCCAGTAGCTGGGGGGGCCAAGAGACCCAGTACTTC
J: TRBJ1-2; V: TRBV11-1; D: TRBD1; size: -; CDR3: CASSYAGTGSYTF; DNA: TGTGCCAGCAGCTATGCCGGGACAGGGAGCTACACCTTC
J: TRBJ1-1; V: TRBV6-5; D: -; size: once; CDR3: CASRSRGWTEAFF; DNA: TGTGCCAGCAGGTCGAGGGGGTGGACTGAAGCTTTCTTT
J: TRBJ2-7; V: TRBV7-9; D: -; size: -; CDR3: CASSLVGRVGYEQYF; DNA: TGTGCCAGCAGCTTAGTGGGCAGGGTAGGCTACGAGCAGTACTTC
J: TRBJ1-5; V: TRBV7-2; D: -; size: once; CDR3: CASSLSVLRDLSSNQPQHF; DNA: TGTGCCAGCAGCTTATCGGTCTTAAGGGACTTAAGTAGCAATCAGCCCCAGCATTTT
J: TRBJ1-2; V: TRBV7-2; D: -; size: few; CDR3: CASSLWAGHGYTF; DNA: TGTGCCAGCAGCTTATGGGCAGGTCATGGCTACACCTTC
J: TRBJ1-1; V: TRBV5-1; D: -; size: once; CDR3: CASSPREGINTEAFF; DNA: TGCGCCAGCAGCCCCAGGGAGGGTATTAACACTGAAGCTTTCTTT
J: TRBJ2-2; V: TRBV19; D: TRBD1; size: -; CDR3: CASSKAGDRGHTGELFF; DNA: TGTGCCAGTAGTAAGGCGGGGGACAGGGGGCACACCGGGGAGCTGTTTTTT